This is a list of T cell receptor beta chains from one sample in a study of early T cells in non-severe SARS-CoV-2 infection. Each CDR3 protein is one row after TCRdb ran MiXCR on the 5' RACE reads. The repertoire holds 75,000 to 100,000 distinct CDR3 sequences, with roughly an eighth as singletons. What was sequenced was whole blood. The receptors originated from an adult who was a healthcare worker with PCR-confirmed SARS-CoV-2 infection or an uninfected control (not recorded which). Each CDR3 is given with its conserved first and last residue. The D gene is left open where the match is weak. Some rows have no size entry. The others give once, few or many, or a class for an expanded clone.

d_gene	abundance	v_gene	j_gene	CDR3aa	CDR3nt
.	few	TRBV20-1	TRBJ1-2	CSARFEGSGGYTF	TGCAGTGCTAGATTTGAGGGAAGCGGCGGCTACACCTTC
.	.	TRBV5-1	TRBJ2-1	CASSQDAIGGEQFF	TGCGCCAGCAGCCAGGACGCTATCGGGGGTGAGCAGTTCTTC
TRBD1	.	TRBV18	TRBJ2-7	CASSPRDRDYEQYF	TGTGCCAGCTCACCCCGGGACAGGGACTACGAGCAGTACTTC
TRBD1	few	TRBV18	TRBJ1-5	CASSADRGSNQPQHF	TGTGCCAGCTCAGCGGACAGGGGTAGCAATCAGCCCCAGCATTTT
TRBD2	many	TRBV6-5	TRBJ2-5	CASSYTGLAGYSIGTQYF	TGTGCCAGCAGTTACACAGGACTAGCGGGATACTCCATTGGGACCCAGTACTTC
.	.	TRBV29-1	TRBJ2-1	CSAFGTLDLNEQFF	TGCAGCGCCTTCGGGACTCTCGATCTTAATGAGCAGTTCTTC
.	few	TRBV7-9	TRBJ2-3	CASSLEADTQYF	TGTGCCAGCAGCTTAGAGGCAGATACGCAGTATTTT
.	.	TRBV7-8	TRBJ2-2	CASPGETASSASTGELFF	TGTGCCAGCCCCGGCGAAACTGCTAGCTCCGCTAGCACCGGGGAGCTGTTTTTT
.	.	TRBV11-2	TRBJ2-1	CASSLWFNNEQFF	TGTGCCAGCAGCTTATGGTTTAACAATGAGCAGTTCTTC
TRBD2	few	TRBV30	TRBJ2-1	CAWSGASGYNEQFF	TGTGCCTGGAGTGGGGCTAGCGGTTACAATGAGCAGTTCTTC
TRBD2	.	TRBV5-1	TRBJ2-3	CASSTSGASTDTQYF	TGCGCCAGCAGCACTAGCGGGGCTAGCACAGATACGCAGTATTTT
.	many	TRBV27	TRBJ1-2	CASSSGGQYGYTF	TGTGCCAGCAGTTCCGGGGGGCAGTATGGCTACACCTTC
.	.	TRBV19	TRBJ2-6	CATSGDSGANVLTF	TGTGCCACCTCAGGAGACTCTGGGGCCAACGTCCTGACTTTC
.	.	TRBV6-5	TRBJ1-5	CASSSAGGYSNQPQHF	TGTGCCAGCAGTTCGGCCGGGGGGTATAGCAATCAGCCCCAGCATTTT
.	.	TRBV7-6	TRBJ2-1	CASSSSTDEQFF	TGTGCCAGCAGCTCCTCTACCGATGAGCAGTTCTTC
TRBD2	few	TRBV7-2	TRBJ2-1	CASSLGTSGSYNEQFF	TGTGCCAGCAGCTTAGGTACTAGCGGCTCCTACAATGAGCAGTTCTTC
TRBD1	many	TRBV7-2	TRBJ2-5	CASSPDRGYQETQYF	TGTGCCAGCAGCCCAGACAGGGGGTACCAAGAGACCCAGTACTTC
TRBD1	.	TRBV3-1	TRBJ2-7	CASSQRTGPYEQYF	TGTGCCAGCAGCCAGAGGACAGGGCCCTACGAGCAGTACTTC
TRBD2	many	TRBV7-8	TRBJ2-3	CASSLDLGLAGESTDTQYF	TGTGCCAGCAGCTTAGATCTTGGACTAGCGGGGGAAAGTACAGATACGCAGTATTTT
.	few	TRBV7-3	TRBJ1-2	CASSLGDGNYGYTF	TGTGCCAGCAGCTTAGGGGACGGAAACTATGGCTACACCTTC
.	few	TRBV12-3/TRBV12-4	TRBJ1-3	CASGPRFQENTIYF	TGTGCCAGCGGGCCCAGGTTTCAAGAAAACACCATATATTTT
TRBD2	many	TRBV6-1	TRBJ2-2	CASSEYLTSGSSGELFF	TGTGCCAGCAGTGAATACTTGACTAGCGGGAGTAGCGGGGAGCTGTTTTTT
.	.	TRBV27	TRBJ1-1	CASSLDTYTEAFF	TGTGCCAGCAGTTTAGACACTTACACTGAAGCTTTCTTT
.	.	TRBV7-2	TRBJ2-3	CASSKADTQYF	TGTGCCAGCTCCAAGGCAGATACGCAGTATTTT
TRBD2	few	TRBV5-6	TRBJ2-1	CASSFFSGRAEDEQFF	TGTGCCAGCAGCTTCTTTAGCGGGAGGGCGGAGGATGAGCAGTTCTTC
TRBD1	few	TRBV27	TRBJ1-5	CASSLGGTGAGGSNQPQHF	TGTGCCAGCAGTTTAGGAGGGACAGGGGCGGGGGGTAGCAATCAGCCCCAGCATTTT
.	.	TRBV19	TRBJ2-2	CASSAPGSTNGELFF	TGTGCCAGTAGTGCCCCAGGGAGTACGAACGGGGAGCTGTTTTTT
.	many	TRBV20-1	TRBJ2-1	CSARVWEINEQFF	TGCAGTGCTAGAGTTTGGGAGATCAATGAGCAGTTCTTC
.	.	TRBV29-1	TRBJ1-2	CSVEDQDNYGYTF	TGCAGCGTTGAAGATCAGGATAACTATGGCTACACCTTC
.	few	TRBV18	TRBJ1-6	CASSPPVGNSPLHF	TGTGCCAGCTCACCACCGGTGGGGAATTCACCCCTCCACTTT
TRBD2	few	TRBV6-1	TRBJ2-1	CAGTDRASGYNEQFF	TGTGCCGGAACAGATCGGGCTAGCGGCTACAATGAGCAGTTCTTC
TRBD1	few	TRBV5-6	TRBJ2-1	CASSGWKRQGLFF	TGTGCCAGCAGCGGATGGAAACGACAGGGCCTTTTCTTC
TRBD1	.	TRBV3-1	TRBJ1-5	CASTPGQGHQPQHF	TGTGCCAGCACCCCAGGACAGGGGCATCAGCCCCAGCATTTT
TRBD2	few	TRBV5-6	TRBJ2-7	CASSFGTSGIYEQYF	TGTGCCAGCAGCTTCGGGACTAGCGGAATCTACGAGCAGTACTTC
TRBD1	few	TRBV2	TRBJ2-2	CASSQMGTGVTGELFF	TGTGCCAGCAGCCAGATGGGGACAGGGGTGACCGGGGAGCTGTTTTTT
.	.	TRBV11-2	TRBJ2-1	CASSYTNEQFF	TGTGCCAGCAGCTACACTAATGAGCAGTTCTTC
.	few	TRBV5-5	TRBJ1-5	CASNNPGPLVTQPQHF	TGTGCCAGCAACAATCCGGGACCTTTGGTAACCCAGCCCCAGCATTTT
TRBD1	.	TRBV2	TRBJ2-7	CASRDTGGSYEQYF	TGTGCCAGCAGAGACACAGGGGGCTCCTACGAGCAGTACTTC
.	.	TRBV24-1	TRBJ2-1	CATSDGKRISSYNEQFF	TGTGCCACCAGTGATGGAAAAAGAATCAGCTCCTACAATGAGCAGTTCTTC
TRBD2	.	TRBV27	TRBJ2-1	CASEIGLASSYNEQFF	TGTGCCAGCGAAATTGGACTAGCGAGCTCCTACAATGAGCAGTTCTTC
TRBD2	.	TRBV20-1	TRBJ2-2	CSAGGRGGELFF	TGCAGTGCTGGCGGGAGGGGCGGGGAGCTGTTTTTT
.	.	TRBV2	TRBJ2-3	CASSEPGTRTDTQYF	TGTGCCAGCAGTGAACCAGGGACTCGGACAGATACGCAGTATTTT
.	few	TRBV19	TRBJ1-4	CASSSSTHWGEKLFF	TGTGCCAGTAGTTCCTCGACCCACTGGGGCGAAAAACTGTTTTTT
TRBD1	few	TRBV27	TRBJ1-5	CASKPLTGGGQPQHF	TGTGCCAGCAAGCCCTTGACAGGGGGCGGTCAGCCCCAGCATTTT
TRBD2	.	TRBV19	TRBJ2-3	CASRPFLAGSTDTQYF	TGTGCCAGTAGACCCTTCCTAGCGGGGAGCACAGATACGCAGTATTTT
.	few	TRBV6-1	TRBJ1-1	CASSQGRTTEAFF	TGTGCCAGCAGTCAAGGGCGGACCACTGAAGCTTTCTTT
.	.	TRBV11-2	TRBJ2-3	CASSTLGSQVTQYF	TGTGCCAGCAGCACCCTGGGGTCACAGGTTACGCAGTATTTT
TRBD2	.	TRBV7-6	TRBJ2-2	CASSLGLGEGPQDTGELFF	TGTGCCAGCAGCTTAGGTCTGGGGGAGGGCCCTCAGGACACCGGGGAGCTGTTTTTT
TRBD1	few	TRBV2	TRBJ2-6	CASSSGQGTPGANVLTF	TGTGCCAGCAGTTCGGGACAGGGGACACCTGGGGCCAACGTCCTGACTTTC
.	.	TRBV5-1	TRBJ2-5	CASSHSGAGEGETQYF	TGCGCCAGCAGCCACTCCGGGGCAGGGGAGGGAGAGACCCAGTACTTC
.	many	TRBV7-6	TRBJ2-7	CASSSDPKLDEQYF	TGTGCCAGCAGCTCCGACCCGAAGCTCGACGAGCAGTACTTC
.	.	TRBV19	TRBJ2-7	CASTPGLATTYEQYF	TGTGCCAGTACCCCCGGGCTAGCTACAACCTACGAGCAGTACTTC
TRBD2	few	TRBV5-1	TRBJ2-3	CASSLESSGIQPDTQYF	TGCGCCAGCAGCTTGGAATCTAGCGGGATTCAACCAGATACGCAGTATTTT
TRBD1	few	TRBV6-1	TRBJ2-7	CASSDPGQYYEQYF	TGTGCCAGCAGTGACCCGGGACAGTACTACGAGCAGTACTTC
.	many	TRBV11-3	TRBJ2-1	CASSYRQSSYNEQFF	TGTGCCAGCAGCTACCGACAGAGCTCCTACAATGAGCAGTTCTTC
.	.	TRBV7-2	TRBJ2-1	CASRGGRQSYNEQFF	TGTGCCAGCAGGGGGGGGCGACAGTCGTACAATGAGCAGTTCTTC
.	few	TRBV11-1	TRBJ2-1	CASSLNSERNEQFF	TGTGCCAGCAGCTTAAACAGCGAACGCAATGAGCAGTTCTTC
.	many	TRBV5-1	TRBJ2-7	CASSLFGPLDEQYF	TGCGCCAGCAGCTTGTTCGGTCCCCTGGACGAGCAGTACTTC